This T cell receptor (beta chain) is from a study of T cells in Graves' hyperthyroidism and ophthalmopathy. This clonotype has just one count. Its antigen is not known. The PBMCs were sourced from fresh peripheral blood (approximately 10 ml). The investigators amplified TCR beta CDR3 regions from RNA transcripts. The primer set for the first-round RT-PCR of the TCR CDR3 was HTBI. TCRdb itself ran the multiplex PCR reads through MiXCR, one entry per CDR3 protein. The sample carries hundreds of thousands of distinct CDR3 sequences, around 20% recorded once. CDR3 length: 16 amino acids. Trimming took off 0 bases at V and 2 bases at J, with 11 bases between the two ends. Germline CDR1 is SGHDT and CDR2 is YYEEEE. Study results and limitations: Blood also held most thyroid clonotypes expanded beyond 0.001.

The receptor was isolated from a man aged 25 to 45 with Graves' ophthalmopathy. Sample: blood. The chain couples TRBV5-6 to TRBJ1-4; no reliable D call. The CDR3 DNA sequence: TGTGCCAGCAGCTTGGGACAAATGGGCACTAATGAAAAACTGTTTTTT. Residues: CASSLGQMGTNEKLFF.